The rows below give T cell receptor beta chains drawn from one sample of a study of beta chain features in type 1 diabetes. Sequencing was performed with immunoSEQ multiplex PCR; in TCRdb, only in-frame clones are kept and a portion is missing. The profile shows under 250,000 clones, roughly a tenth of them singletons. Material: central memory CD4+ T cells from blood. The receptors come from a man aged 18 to 30 in good health. CDR3s include the opening cysteine and the closing phenylalanine or tryptophan. The order of the fields is V gene, D gene, J gene, clone size, CDR3 DNA, CDR3 protein. D genes are given only for firm matches. Not all rows give a size; the values are once, few, many and, for expanded clones, a class.

v_gene: TRBV5-1; d_gene: TRBD2; j_gene: TRBJ2-3; abundance: .; CDR3nt: TGCGCCAGCAGCACGGGACTAGCTTCGGTAGATACGCAGTATTTT; CDR3aa: CASSTGLASVDTQYF
v_gene: TRBV14; d_gene: .; j_gene: TRBJ1-1; abundance: .; CDR3nt: TGTGCCAGCAGCCACAACAGGGCTGAAGCTTTCTTT; CDR3aa: CASSHNRAEAFF
v_gene: TRBV5-1; d_gene: .; j_gene: TRBJ2-3; abundance: few; CDR3nt: TGCGCCAGCAGTGTTGGGGCCAGGGATCTACCAGATACGCAGTATTTT; CDR3aa: CASSVGARDLPDTQYF
v_gene: TRBV7-9; d_gene: TRBD1; j_gene: TRBJ2-7; abundance: .; CDR3nt: TGTGCCAGCAGCCCCACCGGGACAGGGAACTTCTACGAGCAGTACTTC; CDR3aa: CASSPTGTGNFYEQYF
v_gene: TRBV7-9; d_gene: .; j_gene: TRBJ1-4; abundance: .; CDR3nt: TGTGCCAGCAGCAAAACAGAGCGTACTAATGAAAAACTGTTTTTT; CDR3aa: CASSKTERTNEKLFF
v_gene: TRBV7-2; d_gene: TRBD2; j_gene: TRBJ2-1; abundance: few; CDR3nt: TGTGCCAGCAGCTGGAGAGACGGGACTAGCGGATACAATGAGCAGTTCTTC; CDR3aa: CASSWRDGTSGYNEQFF
v_gene: TRBV5-6; d_gene: .; j_gene: TRBJ2-5; abundance: many; CDR3nt: TGTGCCAGCAGCAGCTATCAAATCGGAGGAGAGACCCAGTACTTC; CDR3aa: CASSSYQIGGETQYF
v_gene: TRBV6-6; d_gene: .; j_gene: TRBJ2-1; abundance: .; CDR3nt: TGTGCCAGCAGTAGGACGAGGAGCTCCTACAATGAGCAGTTCTTC; CDR3aa: CASSRTRSSYNEQFF
v_gene: TRBV2; d_gene: TRBD1; j_gene: TRBJ2-6; abundance: .; CDR3nt: TGTGCCAGCAGGATGGGACAGACATACTCTGGGGCCAACGTCCTGACTTTC; CDR3aa: CASRMGQTYSGANVLTF
v_gene: TRBV6-5; d_gene: .; j_gene: TRBJ2-7; abundance: .; CDR3nt: TGTGCCAGCATGGAGGGGGCCTACTACGAGCAGTACTTC; CDR3aa: CASMEGAYYEQYF
v_gene: TRBV4-2; d_gene: TRBD1; j_gene: TRBJ1-2; abundance: few; CDR3nt: TGTGCCAGCAGCCAAGGACAGGGTTTCTATGGCTACACCTTC; CDR3aa: CASSQGQGFYGYTF